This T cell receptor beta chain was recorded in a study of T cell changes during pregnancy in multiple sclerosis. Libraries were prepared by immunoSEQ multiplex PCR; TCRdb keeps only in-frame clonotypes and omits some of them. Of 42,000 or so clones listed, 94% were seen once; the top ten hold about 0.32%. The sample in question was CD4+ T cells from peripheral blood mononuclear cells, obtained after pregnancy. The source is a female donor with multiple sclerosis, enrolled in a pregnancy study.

CDR3 nucleotide sequence: TGTGCCAGCAGCCAAGATAGGGGGGGGGCGGGCACCGGGGAGCTGTTTTTT. This sequence encodes CASSQDRGGAGTGELFF. The V call is TRBV4-2, the J call TRBJ2-2, with D perhaps matching TRBD2 (7 bases). The V end lost 0 bases, the J end lost 4 bases, and 15 bases lay between the germline ends. CDR3 length: 17 amino acids. Germline values: CDR1 LGHNA, CDR2 YNFKEQ.